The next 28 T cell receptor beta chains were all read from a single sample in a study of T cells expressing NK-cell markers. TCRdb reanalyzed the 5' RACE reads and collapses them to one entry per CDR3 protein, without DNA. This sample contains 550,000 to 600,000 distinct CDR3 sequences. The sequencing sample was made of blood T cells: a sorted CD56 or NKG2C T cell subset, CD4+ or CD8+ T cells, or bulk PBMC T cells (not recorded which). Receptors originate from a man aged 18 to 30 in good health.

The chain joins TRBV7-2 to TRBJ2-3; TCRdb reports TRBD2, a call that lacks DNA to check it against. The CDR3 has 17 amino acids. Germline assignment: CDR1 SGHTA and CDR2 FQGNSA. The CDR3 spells CASSLGTSGYSTDTQYF.

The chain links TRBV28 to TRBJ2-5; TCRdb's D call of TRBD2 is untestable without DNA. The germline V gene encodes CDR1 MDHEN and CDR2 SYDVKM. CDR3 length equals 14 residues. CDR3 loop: CASNVAGGAETQYF.

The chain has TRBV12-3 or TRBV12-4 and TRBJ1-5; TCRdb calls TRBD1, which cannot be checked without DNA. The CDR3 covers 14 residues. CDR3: CASSLTQGGQPQHF.

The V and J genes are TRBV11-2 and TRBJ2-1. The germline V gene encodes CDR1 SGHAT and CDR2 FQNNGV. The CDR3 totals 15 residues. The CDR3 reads CASSLAIDSYNEQFF.

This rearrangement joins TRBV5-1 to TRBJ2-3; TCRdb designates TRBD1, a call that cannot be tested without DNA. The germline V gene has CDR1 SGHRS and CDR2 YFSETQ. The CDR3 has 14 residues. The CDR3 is CASSVQGADDTQYF.

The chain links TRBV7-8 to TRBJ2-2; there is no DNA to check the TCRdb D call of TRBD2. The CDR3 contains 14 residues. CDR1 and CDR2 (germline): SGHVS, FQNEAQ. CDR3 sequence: CASSQGYSRGELFF.

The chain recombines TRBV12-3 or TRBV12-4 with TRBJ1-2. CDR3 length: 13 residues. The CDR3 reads CASSQKNNYGYTF.

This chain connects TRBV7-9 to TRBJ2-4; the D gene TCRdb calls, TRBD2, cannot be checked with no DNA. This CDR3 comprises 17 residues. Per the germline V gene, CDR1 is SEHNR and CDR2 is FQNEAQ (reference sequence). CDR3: CASSLLLGLAGQNIQYF.

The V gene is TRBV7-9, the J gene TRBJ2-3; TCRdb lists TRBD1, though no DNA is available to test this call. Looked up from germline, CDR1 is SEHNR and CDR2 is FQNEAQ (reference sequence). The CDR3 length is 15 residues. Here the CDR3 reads CASSHVLRGTDTQYF.

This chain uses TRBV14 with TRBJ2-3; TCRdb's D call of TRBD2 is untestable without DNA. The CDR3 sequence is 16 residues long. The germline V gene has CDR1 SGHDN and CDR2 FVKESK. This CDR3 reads CASSQTAGAFTDTQYF.

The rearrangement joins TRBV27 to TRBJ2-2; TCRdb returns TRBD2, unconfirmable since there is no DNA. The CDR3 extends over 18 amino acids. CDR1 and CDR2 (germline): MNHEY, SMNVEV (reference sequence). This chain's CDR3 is CASSTSGRASYGTGELFF.

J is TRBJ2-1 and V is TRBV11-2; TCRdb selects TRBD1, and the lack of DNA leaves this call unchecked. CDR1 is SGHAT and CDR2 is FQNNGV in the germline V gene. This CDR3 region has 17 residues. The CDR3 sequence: CASSSRSRVVKYNEQFF.

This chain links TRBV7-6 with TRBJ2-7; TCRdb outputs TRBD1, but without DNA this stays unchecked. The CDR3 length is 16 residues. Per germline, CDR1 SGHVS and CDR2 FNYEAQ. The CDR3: CASSLARAGMTYEQYF.

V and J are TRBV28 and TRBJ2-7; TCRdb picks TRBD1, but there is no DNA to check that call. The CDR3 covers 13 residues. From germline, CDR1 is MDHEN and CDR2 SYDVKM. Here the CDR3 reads CASRGTPSDEQYF. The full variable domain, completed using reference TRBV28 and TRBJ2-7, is DVKVTQSSRYLVKRTGEKVFLECVQDMDHENMFWYRQDPGLGLRLIYFSYDVKMKEKGDIPEGYSVSREKKERFSLILESASTNQTSMYLCASRGTPSDEQYFGPGTRLTVT.

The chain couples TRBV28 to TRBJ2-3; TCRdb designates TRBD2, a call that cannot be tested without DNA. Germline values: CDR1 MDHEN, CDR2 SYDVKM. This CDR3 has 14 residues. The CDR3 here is CASRLAGNTDTQYF.

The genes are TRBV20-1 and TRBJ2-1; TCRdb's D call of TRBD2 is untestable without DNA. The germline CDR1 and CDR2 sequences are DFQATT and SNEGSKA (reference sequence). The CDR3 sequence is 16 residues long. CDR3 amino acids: CSARFRAGESYNEQFF.

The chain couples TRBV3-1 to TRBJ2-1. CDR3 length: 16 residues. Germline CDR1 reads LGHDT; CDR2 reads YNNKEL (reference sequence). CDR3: CASSQGVGIGLLEQFF.

CDR3 region: CAIDRAYGYTF. V and J are TRBV12-3 or TRBV12-4 and TRBJ1-2. The CDR3 loop spans 11 amino acids.

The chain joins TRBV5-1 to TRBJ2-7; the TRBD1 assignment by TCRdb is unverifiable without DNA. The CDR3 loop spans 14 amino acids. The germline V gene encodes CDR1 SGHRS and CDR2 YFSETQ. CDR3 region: CASSSRGVGDEQYF.

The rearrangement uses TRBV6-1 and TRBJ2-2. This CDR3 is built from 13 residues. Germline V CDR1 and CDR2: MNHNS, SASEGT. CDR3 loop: CASSDMGTGELFF.

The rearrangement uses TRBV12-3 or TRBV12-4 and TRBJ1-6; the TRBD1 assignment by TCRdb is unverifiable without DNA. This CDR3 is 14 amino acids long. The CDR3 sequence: CASSPGISDSPLHF.

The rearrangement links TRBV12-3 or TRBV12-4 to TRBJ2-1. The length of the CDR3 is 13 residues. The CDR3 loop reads CASTWSSYNEQFF.

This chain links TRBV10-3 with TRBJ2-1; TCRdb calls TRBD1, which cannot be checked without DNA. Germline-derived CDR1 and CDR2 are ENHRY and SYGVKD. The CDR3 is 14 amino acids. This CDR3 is CAISRGMSDNEQFF.

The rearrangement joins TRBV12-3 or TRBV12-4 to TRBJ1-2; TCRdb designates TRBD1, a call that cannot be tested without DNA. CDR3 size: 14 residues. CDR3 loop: CASTRAGVGYGYTF.

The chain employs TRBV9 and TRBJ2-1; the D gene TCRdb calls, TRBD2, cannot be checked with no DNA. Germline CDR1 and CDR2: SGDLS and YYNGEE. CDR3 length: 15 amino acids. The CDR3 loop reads CASSESGRAENEQFF.

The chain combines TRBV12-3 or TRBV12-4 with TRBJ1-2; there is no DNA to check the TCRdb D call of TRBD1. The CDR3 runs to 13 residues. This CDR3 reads CASSRTTGGGYTF.

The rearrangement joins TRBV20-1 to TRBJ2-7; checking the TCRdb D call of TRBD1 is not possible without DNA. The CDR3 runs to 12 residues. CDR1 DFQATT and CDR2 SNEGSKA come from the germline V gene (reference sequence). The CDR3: CSARDQAGGPYF.

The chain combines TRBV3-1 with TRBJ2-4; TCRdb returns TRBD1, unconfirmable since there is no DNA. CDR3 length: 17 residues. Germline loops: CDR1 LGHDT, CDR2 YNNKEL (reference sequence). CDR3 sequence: CASSLRTGGPRRDIQYF.